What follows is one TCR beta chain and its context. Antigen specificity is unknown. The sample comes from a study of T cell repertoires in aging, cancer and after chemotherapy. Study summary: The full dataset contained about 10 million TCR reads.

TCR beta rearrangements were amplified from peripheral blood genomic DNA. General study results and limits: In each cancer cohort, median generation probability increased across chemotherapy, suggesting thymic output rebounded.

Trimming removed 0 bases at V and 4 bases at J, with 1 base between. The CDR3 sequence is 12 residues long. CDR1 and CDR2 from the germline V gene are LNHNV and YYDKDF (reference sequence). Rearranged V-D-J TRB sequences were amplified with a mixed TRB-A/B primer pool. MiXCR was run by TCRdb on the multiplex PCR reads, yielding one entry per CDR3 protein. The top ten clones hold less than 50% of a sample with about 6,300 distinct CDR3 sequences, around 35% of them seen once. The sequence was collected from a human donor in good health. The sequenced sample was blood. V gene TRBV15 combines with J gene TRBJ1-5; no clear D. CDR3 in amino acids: CATSRDNQPQHF. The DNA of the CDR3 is TGTGCCACCAGCAGAGATAATCAGCCCCAGCATTTT.